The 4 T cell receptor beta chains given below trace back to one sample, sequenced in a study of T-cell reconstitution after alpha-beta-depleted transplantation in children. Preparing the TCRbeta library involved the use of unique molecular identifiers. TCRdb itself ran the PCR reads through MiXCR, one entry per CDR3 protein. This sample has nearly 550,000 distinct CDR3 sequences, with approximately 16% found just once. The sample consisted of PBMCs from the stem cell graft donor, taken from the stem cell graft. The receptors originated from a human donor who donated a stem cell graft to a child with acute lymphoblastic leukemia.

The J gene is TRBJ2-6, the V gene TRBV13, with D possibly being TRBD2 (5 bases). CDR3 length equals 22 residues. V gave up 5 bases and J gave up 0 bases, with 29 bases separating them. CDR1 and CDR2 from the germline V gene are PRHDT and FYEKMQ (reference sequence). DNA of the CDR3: TGTGCCAGCAGCAATATCGGTGCGTTCTTCTCTGGGAGTCACTCTGGGGCCAACGTCCTGACTTTC. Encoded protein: CASSNIGAFFSGSHSGANVLTF. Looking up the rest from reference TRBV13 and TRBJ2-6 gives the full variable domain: AAGVIQSPRHLIKEKRETATLKCYPIPRHDTVYWYQQGPGQDPQFLISFYEKMQSDKGSIPDRFSAQQFSDYHSELNMSSLELGDSALYFCASSNIGAFFSGSHSGANVLTFGAGSRLTVL.

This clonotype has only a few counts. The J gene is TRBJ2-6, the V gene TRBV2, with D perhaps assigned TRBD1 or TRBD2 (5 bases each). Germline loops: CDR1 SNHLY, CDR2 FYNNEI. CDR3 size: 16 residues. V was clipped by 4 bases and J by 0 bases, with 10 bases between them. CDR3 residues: CASSGDVSSGANVLTF. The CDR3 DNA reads TGTGCCAGCAGTGGGGACGTGAGCTCTGGGGCCAACGTCCTGACTTTC. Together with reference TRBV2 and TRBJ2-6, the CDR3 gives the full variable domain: EPEVTQTPSHQVTQMGQEVILRCVPISNHLYFYWYRQILGQKVEFLVSFYNNEISEKSEIFDDQFSVERPDGSNFTLKIRSTKLEDSAMYFCASSGDVSSGANVLTFGAGSRLTVL.

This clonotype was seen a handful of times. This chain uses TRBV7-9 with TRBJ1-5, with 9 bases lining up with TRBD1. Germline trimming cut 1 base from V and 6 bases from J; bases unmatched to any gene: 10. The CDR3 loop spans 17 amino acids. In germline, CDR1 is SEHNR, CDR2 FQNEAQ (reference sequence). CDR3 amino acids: CASSLGDRVRPGQPQHF. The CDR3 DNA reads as TGTGCCAGCAGCTTAGGGGACAGGGTCCGACCGGGTCAGCCCCAGCATTTT.

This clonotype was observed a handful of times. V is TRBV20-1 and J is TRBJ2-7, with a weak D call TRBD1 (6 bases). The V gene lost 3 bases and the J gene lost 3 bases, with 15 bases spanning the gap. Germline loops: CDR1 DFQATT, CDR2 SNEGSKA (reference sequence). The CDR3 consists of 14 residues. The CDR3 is CSASLRGLDYEQYF. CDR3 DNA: TGCAGTGCTAGTCTCAGGGGTTTGGACTACGAGCAGTACTTC.